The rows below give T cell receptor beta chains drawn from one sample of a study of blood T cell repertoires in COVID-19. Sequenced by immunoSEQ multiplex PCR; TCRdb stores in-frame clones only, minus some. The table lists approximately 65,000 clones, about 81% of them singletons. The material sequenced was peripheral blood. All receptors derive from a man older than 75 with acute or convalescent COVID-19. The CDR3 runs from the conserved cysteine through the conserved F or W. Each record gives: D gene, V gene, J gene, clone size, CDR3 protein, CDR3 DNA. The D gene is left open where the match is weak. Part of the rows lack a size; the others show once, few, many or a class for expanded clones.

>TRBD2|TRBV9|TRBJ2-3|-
CASSYEGGSYSDTQYF
TGTGCCAGCAGTTATGAGGGCGGGAGTTATTCAGATACGCAGTATTTT
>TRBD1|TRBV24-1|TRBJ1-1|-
CATSDPKTGGGTINDTEAFF
TGTGCCACCAGTGATCCTAAAACAGGGGGCGGGACTATCAACGACACTGAAGCTTTCTTT
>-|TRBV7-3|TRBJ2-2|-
CASSPGQNTGELFF
TGTGCCAGCAGCCCGGGACAGAACACCGGGGAGCTGTTTTTT
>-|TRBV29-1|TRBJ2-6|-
CSVLASGANVLTF
TGCAGCGTTTTAGCCTCTGGGGCCAACGTCCTGACTTTC
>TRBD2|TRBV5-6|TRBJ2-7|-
CASSLVPLREGRRQYF
TGTGCCAGCAGCTTGGTCCCCTTGCGGGAGGGCCGACGGCAGTACTTC
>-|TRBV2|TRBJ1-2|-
CASSYRQDTNYGYTF
TGTGCCAGCAGTTACCGCCAGGACACAAACTATGGCTACACCTTC
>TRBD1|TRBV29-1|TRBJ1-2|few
CSVYRDRAYGYTF
TGCAGCGTTTACCGGGACAGGGCATATGGCTACACCTTC
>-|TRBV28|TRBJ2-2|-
CASRLTRSTGELFF
TGTGCCAGCAGACTGACTAGATCCACCGGGGAGCTGTTTTTT
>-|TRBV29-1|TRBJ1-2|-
CSVGSANYGYTF
TGCAGCGTTGGGTCAGCTAACTATGGCTACACCTTC
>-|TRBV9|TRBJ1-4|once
CASSPRGATNEKLFF
TGTGCCAGCAGCCCCCGCGGGGCAACTAATGAAAAACTGTTTTTT
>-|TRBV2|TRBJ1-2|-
CASSDGPRYGYTF
TGTGCCAGCAGTGATGGCCCTCGCTATGGCTACACCTTC
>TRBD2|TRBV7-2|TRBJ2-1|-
CASRTGGSYNEQFF
TGTGCCAGCAGGACGGGGGGCTCCTACAATGAGCAGTTCTTC
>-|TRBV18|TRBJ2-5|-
CASSGLRETQYF
TGTGCCAGCTCTGGGCTCCGGGAGACCCAGTACTTC
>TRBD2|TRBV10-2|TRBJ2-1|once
CASSGTPAKAGGYNEQFF
TGCGCCAGCAGTGGAACCCCGGCTAAAGCGGGGGGGTACAATGAGCAGTTCTTC
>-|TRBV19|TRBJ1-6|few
CASRGQSSPLHF
TGTGCCAGTAGAGGACAGAGCTCACCCCTCCACTTT
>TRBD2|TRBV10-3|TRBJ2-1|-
CAIGSSGRGSYNEQFF
TGTGCCATCGGATCTAGCGGGAGGGGGTCCTACAATGAGCAGTTCTTC
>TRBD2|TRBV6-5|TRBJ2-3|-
CASSTGGDTQYF
TGTGCCAGCAGTACGGGGGGAGATACGCAGTATTTT
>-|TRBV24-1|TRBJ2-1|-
CATSDSDTNEQFF
TGTGCCACCAGTGACTCTGACACCAATGAGCAGTTCTTC
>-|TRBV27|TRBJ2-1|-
CASSSTDPRGEQFF
TGTGCCAGCAGTTCGACGGACCCCCGGGGTGAGCAGTTCTTC
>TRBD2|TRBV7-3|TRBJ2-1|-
CASSPVLALDYNEQFF
TGTGCCAGCAGCCCCGTACTAGCGTTAGATTACAATGAGCAGTTCTTC
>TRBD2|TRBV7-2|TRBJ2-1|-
CASSPGVGRGRSYNEQFF
TGTGCCAGCAGCCCCGGGGTAGGGCGGGGGAGGTCCTACAATGAGCAGTTCTTC
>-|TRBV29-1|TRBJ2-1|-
CSVLGGPYNEQFF
TGCAGCGTTCTGGGCGGGCCCTACAATGAGCAGTTCTTC
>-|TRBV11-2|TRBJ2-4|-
CASSTSPTSGNIQYF
TGTGCCAGCAGCACTTCCCCAACCAGCGGAAACATTCAGTACTTC
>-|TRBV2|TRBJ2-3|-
CASSDPGVVDTQYF
TGTGCCAGCAGTGATCCGGGTGTGGTAGATACGCAGTATTTT
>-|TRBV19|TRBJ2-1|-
CASSSRRSEQFF
TGTGCCAGTAGCTCGAGGAGGTCTGAGCAGTTCTTC
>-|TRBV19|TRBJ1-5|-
CASSIGGHPGQPQHF
TGTGCCAGTAGTATAGGGGGACATCCGGGACAGCCCCAGCATTTT
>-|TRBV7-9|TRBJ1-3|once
CASSLARQVGNTIYF
TGTGCCAGCAGCTTAGCGAGACAGGTTGGAAACACCATATATTTT
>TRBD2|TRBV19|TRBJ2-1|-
CASSIGLAGGREQFF
TGTGCCAGTAGTATCGGACTAGCGGGGGGGCGAGAGCAGTTCTTC
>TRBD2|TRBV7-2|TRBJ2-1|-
CASSVGLAGGYREQFF
TGTGCCAGCAGCGTGGGACTAGCGGGAGGTTACCGTGAGCAGTTCTTC
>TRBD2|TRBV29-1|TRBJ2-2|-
CSVMGGTGELFF
TGCAGCGTCATGGGGGGGACCGGGGAGCTGTTTTTT
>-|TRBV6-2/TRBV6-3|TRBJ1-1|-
CASSGGGARRAFF
TGTGCCAGCAGCGGCGGGGGGGCGAGGCGAGCTTTCTTT
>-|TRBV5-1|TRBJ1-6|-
CASSLDQRQPNSPLHF
TGCGCCAGCAGCTTGGATCAAAGACAGCCTAATTCACCCCTCCACTTT
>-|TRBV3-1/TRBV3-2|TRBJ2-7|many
CASSQDETGEQYF
TGTGCCAGCAGCCAAGACGAGACGGGGGAGCAGTACTTC
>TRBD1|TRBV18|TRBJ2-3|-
CASLGTGPDTQYF
TGTGCCAGCTTGGGGACAGGGCCCGATACGCAGTATTTT
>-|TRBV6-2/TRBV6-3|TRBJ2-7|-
CASSYSRSEAYEQYF
TGTGCCAGCAGTTACTCGCGCAGCGAGGCCTACGAGCAGTACTTC
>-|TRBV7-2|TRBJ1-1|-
CASSLALVGVVNTEAFF
TGTGCCAGCAGCTTAGCGCTTGTAGGAGTAGTGAACACTGAAGCTTTCTTT
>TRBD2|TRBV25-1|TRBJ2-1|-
CASSLGTSPGDEQFF
TGTGCCAGCAGTCTCGGGACTAGCCCCGGGGATGAGCAGTTCTTC
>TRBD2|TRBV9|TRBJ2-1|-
CASSVVLGGGGNEQFF
TGTGCCAGCAGCGTAGTATTAGGCGGGGGGGGAAATGAGCAGTTCTTC
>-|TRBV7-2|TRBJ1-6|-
CASSSTVTGGRYSPLHF
TGTGCCAGCAGCTCTACTGTTACCGGGGGACGTTATTCACCCCTCCACTTT
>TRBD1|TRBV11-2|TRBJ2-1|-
CASSKGAGHNEQFF
TGTGCCAGCAGCAAGGGGGCAGGGCACAATGAGCAGTTCTTC
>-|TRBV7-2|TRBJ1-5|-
CASSPDSRNQPQHF
TGTGCCAGCAGCCCGGACAGTCGCAATCAGCCCCAGCATTTT
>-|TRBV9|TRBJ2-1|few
CASSVGGLGGYNEQFF
TGTGCCAGCAGCGTAGGCGGACTAGGGGGCTACAATGAGCAGTTCTTC
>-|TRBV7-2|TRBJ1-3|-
CASSLQPSGNTIYF
TGTGCCAGTTCTCTACAGCCCTCTGGAAACACCATATATTTT
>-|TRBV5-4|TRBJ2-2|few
CASSPPGGSNRNGELFF
TGTGCCAGCAGCCCTCCTGGTGGTAGCAATCGAAACGGGGAGCTGTTTTTT
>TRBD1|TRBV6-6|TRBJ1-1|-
CASSYPGGGGTEAFF
TGTGCCAGCAGTTACCCAGGGGGCGGGGGTACTGAAGCTTTCTTT
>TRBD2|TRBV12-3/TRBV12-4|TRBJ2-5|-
CASSRLAQETQYF
TGTGCCAGCAGTAGACTAGCTCAAGAGACCCAGTACTTC
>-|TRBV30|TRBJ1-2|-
CACTTRQANGYTF
TGTGCCTGCACGACTCGACAGGCTAATGGCTACACCTTC
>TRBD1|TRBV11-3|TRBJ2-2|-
CASSLTGAAGELFF
TGTGCCAGCAGCTTAACAGGGGCGGCCGGGGAGCTGTTTTTT
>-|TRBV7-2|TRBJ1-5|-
CASSFEQDQPQHF
TGTGCCAGCAGCTTTGAACAGGATCAGCCCCAGCATTTT
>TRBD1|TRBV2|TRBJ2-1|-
CASNSLQGDEQFF
TGTGCCAGCAACTCTCTTCAGGGGGATGAGCAGTTCTTC
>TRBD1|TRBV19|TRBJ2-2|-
CASSIGGQHTGELFF
TGTGCCAGTAGTATAGGGGGACAGCACACCGGGGAGCTGTTTTTT
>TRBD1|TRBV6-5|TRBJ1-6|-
CASSRDRSLRDLHF
TGTGCCAGCAGCCGGGACAGGAGTTTACGGGACCTCCACTTT
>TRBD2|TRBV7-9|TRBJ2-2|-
CASSLPSAGEANTGELFF
TGTGCCAGCAGCTTACCTTCGGCGGGGGAAGCGAACACCGGGGAGCTGTTTTTT
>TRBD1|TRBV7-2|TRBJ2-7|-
CASSLNTGTGRTYEQYF
TGTGCCAGCAGCTTAAACACAGGGACAGGCAGAACCTACGAGCAGTACTTC